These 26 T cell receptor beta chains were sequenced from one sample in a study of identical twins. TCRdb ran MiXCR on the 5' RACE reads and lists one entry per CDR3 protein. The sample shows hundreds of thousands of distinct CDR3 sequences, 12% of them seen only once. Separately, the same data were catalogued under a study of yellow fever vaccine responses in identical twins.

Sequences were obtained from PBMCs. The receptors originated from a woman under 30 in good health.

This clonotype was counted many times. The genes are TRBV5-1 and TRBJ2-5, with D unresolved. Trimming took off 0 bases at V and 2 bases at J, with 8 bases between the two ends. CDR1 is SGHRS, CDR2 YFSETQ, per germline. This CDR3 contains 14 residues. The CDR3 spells CASSLAGLQETQYF. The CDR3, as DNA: TGCGCCAGCAGCTTGGCTGGCCTACAAGAGACCCAGTACTTC.

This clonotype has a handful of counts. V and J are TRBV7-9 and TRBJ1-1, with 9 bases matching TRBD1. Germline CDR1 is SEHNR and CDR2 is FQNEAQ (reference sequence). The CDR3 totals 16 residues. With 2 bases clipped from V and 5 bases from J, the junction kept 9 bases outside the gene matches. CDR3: CASSLPSGTGITEAFF. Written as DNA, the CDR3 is TGTGCCAGCAGCTTACCGTCCGGGACAGGGATTACTGAAGCTTTCTTT.

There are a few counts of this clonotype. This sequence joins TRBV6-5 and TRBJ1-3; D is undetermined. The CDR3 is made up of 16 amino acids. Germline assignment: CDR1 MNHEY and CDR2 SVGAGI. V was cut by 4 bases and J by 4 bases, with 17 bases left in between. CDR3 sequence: CASSSLPPREGNTIYF. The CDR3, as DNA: TGTGCCAGCAGTTCCCTTCCCCCGAGGGAAGGAAACACCATATATTTT.

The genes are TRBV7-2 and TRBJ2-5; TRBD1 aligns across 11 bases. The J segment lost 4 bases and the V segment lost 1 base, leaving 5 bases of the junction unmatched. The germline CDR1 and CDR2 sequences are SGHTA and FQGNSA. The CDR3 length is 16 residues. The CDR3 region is CASSLVGQGARETQYF. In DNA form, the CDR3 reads TGTGCCAGCAGCTTAGTCGGACAGGGGGCTCGAGAGACCCAGTACTTC.

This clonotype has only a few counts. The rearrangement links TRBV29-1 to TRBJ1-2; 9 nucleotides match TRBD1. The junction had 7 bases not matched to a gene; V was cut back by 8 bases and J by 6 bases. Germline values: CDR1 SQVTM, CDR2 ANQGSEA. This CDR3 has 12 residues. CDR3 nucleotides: TGCAGCACCCGGGACAGGGCTGATGGCTACACCTTC. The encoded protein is CSTRDRADGYTF. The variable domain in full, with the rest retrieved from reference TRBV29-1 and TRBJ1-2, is SAVISQKPSRDICQRGTSLTIQCQVDSQVTMMFWYRQQPGQSLTLIATANQGSEATYESGFVIDKFPISRPNLTFSTLTVSNMSPEDSSIYLCSTRDRADGYTFGSGTRLTVV.

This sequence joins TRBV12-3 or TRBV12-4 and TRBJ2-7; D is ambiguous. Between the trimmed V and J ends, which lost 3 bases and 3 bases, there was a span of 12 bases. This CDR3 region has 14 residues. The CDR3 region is CASSFTTSHYEQYF. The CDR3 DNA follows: TGTGCCAGCAGTTTCACAACAAGCCACTACGAGCAGTACTTC.

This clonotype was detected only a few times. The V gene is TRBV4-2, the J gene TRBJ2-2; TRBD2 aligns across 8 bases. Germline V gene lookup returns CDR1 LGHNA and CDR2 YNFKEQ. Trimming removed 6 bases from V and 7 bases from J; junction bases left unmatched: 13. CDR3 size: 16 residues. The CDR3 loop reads CASSTLPGLVIGELFF. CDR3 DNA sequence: TGTGCCAGCAGTACATTACCGGGACTAGTTATCGGGGAGCTGTTTTTT.

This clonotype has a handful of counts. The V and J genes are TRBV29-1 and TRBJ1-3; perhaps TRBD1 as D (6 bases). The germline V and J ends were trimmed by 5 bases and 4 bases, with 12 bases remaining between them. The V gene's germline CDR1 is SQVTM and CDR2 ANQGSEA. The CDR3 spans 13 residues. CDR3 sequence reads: CSVRGAKGNTIYF. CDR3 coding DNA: TGCAGCGTTCGGGGGGCAAAAGGAAACACCATATATTTT.

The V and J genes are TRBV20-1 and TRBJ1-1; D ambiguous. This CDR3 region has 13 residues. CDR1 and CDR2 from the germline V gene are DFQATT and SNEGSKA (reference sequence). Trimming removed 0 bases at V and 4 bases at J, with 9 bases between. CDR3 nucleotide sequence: TGCAGTGCTAGAGAGGGCCGTAGCACTGAAGCTTTCTTT. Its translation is CSAREGRSTEAFF.

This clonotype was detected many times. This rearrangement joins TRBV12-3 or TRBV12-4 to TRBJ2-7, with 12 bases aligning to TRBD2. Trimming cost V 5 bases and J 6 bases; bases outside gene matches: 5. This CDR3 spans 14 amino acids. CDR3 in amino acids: CASSPGTSGSEQYF. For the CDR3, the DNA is TGTGCCAGCAGTCCCGGGACTAGCGGGTCCGAGCAGTACTTC.

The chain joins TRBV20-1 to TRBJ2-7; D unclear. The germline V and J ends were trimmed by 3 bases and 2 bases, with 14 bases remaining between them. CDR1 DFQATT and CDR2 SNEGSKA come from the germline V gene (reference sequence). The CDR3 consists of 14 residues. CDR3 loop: CSASTPRGAYEQYF. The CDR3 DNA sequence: TGCAGTGCTAGCACCCCCCGCGGAGCCTACGAGCAGTACTTC.

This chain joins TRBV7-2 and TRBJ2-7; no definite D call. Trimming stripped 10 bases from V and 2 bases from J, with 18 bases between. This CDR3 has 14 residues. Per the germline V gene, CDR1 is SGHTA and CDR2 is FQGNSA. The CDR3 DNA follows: TGTGCCAACACCGCGAGGACCTTTACCTACGAGCAGTACTTC. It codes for CANTARTFTYEQYF. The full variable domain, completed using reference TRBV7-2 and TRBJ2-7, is GAGVSQSPSNKVTEKGKDVELRCDPISGHTALYWYRQSLGQGLEFLIYFQGNSAPDKSGLPSDRFSAERTGGSVSTLTIQRTQQEDSAVYLCANTARTFTYEQYFGPGTRLTVT.

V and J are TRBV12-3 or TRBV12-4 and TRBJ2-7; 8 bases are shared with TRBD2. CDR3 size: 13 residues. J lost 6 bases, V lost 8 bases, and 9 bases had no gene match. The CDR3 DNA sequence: TGTGCCAGCGGGACCGGGACTAGGAGCGAGCAGTACTTC. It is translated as CASGTGTRSEQYF.

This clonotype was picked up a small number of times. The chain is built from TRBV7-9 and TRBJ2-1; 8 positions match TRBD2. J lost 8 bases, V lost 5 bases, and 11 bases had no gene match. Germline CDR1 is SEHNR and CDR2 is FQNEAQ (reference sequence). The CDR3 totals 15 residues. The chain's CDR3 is CASSQSGRHRDEQFF. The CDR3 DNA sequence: TGTGCCAGCAGCCAGAGCGGGAGACATAGAGATGAGCAGTTCTTC.

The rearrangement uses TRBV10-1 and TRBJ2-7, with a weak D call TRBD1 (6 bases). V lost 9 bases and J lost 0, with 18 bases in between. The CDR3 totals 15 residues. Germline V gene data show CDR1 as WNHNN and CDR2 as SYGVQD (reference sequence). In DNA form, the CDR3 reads TGCGCCAGAAAACGCTGGGACAATCCCTCCTACGAGCAGTACTTC. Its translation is CARKRWDNPSYEQYF.

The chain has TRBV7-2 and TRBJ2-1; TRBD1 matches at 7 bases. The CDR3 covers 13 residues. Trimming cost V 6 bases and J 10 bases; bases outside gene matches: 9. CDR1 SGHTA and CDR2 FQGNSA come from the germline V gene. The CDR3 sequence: CASRSPPGQEQFF. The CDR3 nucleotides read TGTGCCAGCAGGTCACCGCCGGGACAGGAGCAGTTCTTC.

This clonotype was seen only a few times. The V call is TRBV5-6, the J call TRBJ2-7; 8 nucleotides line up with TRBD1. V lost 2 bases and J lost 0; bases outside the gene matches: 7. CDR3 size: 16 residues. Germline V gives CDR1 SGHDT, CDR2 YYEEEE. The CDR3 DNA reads TGTGCCAGCAGCTTTCCCAGGGGGCTCAGCTCCTACGAGCAGTACTTC. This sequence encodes CASSFPRGLSSYEQYF.

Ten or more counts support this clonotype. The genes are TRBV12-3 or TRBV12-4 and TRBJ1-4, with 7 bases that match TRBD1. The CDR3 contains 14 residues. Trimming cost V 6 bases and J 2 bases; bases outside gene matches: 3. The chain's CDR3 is CASSKDRTNEKLFF. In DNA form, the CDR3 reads TGTGCCAGCAGCAAGGACAGGACTAATGAAAAACTGTTTTTT.

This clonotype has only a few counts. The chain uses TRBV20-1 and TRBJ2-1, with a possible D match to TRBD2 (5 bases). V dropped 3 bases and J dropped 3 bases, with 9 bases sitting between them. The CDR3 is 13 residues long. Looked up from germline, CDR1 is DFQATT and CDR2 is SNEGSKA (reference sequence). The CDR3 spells CSARERYYNEQFF. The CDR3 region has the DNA TGCAGTGCTAGGGAGCGGTACTACAATGAGCAGTTCTTC.

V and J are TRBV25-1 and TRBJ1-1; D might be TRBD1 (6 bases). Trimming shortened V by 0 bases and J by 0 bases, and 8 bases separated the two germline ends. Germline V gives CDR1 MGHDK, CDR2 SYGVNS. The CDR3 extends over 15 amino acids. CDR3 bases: TGTGCCAGCAGTGAATATCCAGGGGTGAACACTGAAGCTTTCTTT. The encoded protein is CASSEYPGVNTEAFF. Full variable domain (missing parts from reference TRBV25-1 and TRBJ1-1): EADIYQTPRYLVIGTGKKITLECSQTMGHDKMYWYQQDPGMELHLIHYSYGVNSTEKGDLSSESTVSRIRTEHFPLTLESARPSHTSQYLCASSEYPGVNTEAFFGQGTRLTVV.

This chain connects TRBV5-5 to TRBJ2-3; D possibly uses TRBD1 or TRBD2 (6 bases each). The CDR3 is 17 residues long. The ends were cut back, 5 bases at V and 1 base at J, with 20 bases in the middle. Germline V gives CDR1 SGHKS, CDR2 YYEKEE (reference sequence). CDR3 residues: CASSSQGGSMGTDTQYF. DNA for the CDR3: TGTGCCAGCAGTTCACAGGGAGGATCTATGGGCACAGATACGCAGTATTTT.

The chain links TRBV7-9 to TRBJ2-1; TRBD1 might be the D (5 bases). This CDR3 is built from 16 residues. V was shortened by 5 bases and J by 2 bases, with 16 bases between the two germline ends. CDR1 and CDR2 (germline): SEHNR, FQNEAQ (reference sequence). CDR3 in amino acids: CASSQERSTAYNEQFF. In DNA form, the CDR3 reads TGTGCCAGCAGCCAAGAGAGGTCGACAGCCTACAATGAGCAGTTCTTC.

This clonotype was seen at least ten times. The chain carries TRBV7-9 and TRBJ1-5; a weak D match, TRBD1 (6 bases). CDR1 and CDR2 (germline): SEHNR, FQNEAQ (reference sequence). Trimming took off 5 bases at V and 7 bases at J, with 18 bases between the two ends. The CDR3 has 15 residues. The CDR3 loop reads CASSPTEQGGQPQHF. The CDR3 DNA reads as TGTGCCAGCAGCCCGACCGAACAGGGAGGGCAGCCCCAGCATTTT.

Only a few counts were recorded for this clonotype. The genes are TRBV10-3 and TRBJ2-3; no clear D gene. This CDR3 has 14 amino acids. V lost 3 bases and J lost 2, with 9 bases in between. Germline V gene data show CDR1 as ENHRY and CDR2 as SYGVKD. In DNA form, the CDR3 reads TGTGCCATCAGTGATAAATTAGACACAGATACGCAGTATTTT. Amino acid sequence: CAISDKLDTDTQYF.

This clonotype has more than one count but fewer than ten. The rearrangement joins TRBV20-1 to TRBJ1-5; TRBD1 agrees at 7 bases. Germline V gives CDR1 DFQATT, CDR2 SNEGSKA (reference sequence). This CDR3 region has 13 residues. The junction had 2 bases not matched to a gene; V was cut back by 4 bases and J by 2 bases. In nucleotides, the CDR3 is TGCAGTGCTAAAACAGGGGGCAATCAGCCCCAGCATTTT. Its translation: CSAKTGGNQPQHF.

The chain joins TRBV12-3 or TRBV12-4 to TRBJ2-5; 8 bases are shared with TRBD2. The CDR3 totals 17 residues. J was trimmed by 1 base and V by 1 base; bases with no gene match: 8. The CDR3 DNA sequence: TGTGCCAGCAGTTTAGTAGGTGTTAGCGGGATCCAAGAGACCCAGTACTTC. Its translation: CASSLVGVSGIQETQYF.